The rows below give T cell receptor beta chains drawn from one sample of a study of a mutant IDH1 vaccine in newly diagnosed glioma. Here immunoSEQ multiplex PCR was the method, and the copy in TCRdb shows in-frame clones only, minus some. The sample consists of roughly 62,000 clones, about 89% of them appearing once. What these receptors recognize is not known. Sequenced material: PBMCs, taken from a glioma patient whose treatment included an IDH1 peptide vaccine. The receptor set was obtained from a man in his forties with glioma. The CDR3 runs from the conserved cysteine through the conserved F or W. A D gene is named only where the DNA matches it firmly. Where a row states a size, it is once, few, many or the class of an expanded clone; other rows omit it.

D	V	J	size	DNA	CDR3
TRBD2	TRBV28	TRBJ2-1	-	TGTGCCAGCAGTTCCTCTAGCGGGAGCTCCTACAATGAGCAGTTCTTC	CASSSSSGSSYNEQFF
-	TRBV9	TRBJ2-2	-	TGTGCCAGCAGCCCTCTCCGTAAAGCCGGGGAGCTGTTTTTT	CASSPLRKAGELFF
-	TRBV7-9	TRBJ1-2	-	TGTGCCAGCAGCTTAGACTATGGCTACACCTTC	CASSLDYGYTF
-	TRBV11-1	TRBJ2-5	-	TGTGCCAGCAGCTTAGAGGGAGGACAGGCGGGTCAAGAGACCCAGTACTTC	CASSLEGGQAGQETQYF
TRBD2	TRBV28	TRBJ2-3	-	TGTGCCAGCAGTCTAGCGGGCATAGATACGCAGTATTTT	CASSLAGIDTQYF
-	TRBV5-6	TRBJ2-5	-	TGTGCCAGCAGCCACGACAGGTACCAAGAGACCCAGTACTTC	CASSHDRYQETQYF
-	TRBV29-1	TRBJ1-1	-	TGCAGCGTTGAAAGACTGCTGGCGGACACTGAAGCTTTCTTT	CSVERLLADTEAFF
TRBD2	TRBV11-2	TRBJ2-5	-	TGTGCCAGCAGCTCGCAGACTAGCGGGGGGGGGACCCAGTACTTC	CASSSQTSGGGTQYF
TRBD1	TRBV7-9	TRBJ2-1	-	TGTGCCAGCAGCTCGACATACCTCGGACAGGTCGATGAGCAGTTCTTC	CASSSTYLGQVDEQFF
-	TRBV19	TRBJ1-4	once	TGTGCCAGTAGTGGAATCAGCCTAACTAATGAAAAACTGTTTTTT	CASSGISLTNEKLFF
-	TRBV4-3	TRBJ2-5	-	TGCGCCAGCAGCCAAGATGTAAGTTTGGGGGGCCGTGTTCCGTACTTC	CASSQDVSLGGRVPYF
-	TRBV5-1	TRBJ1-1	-	TGCGCCAGCAGCGATCACAGTGCTGAAGCTTTCTTT	CASSDHSAEAFF
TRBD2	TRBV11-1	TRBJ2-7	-	TGTGCCAGCAGCTCCCTAAGCGGGAGGAGCTCCTACGAGCAGTACTTC	CASSSLSGRSSYEQYF
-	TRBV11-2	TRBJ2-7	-	TGTGCCAGCAGCTTACAGTACGAGCAGTACTTC	CASSLQYEQYF
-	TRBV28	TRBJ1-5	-	TGTGCCAGCAGTAAGTACCTTGGTCAGCCCCAGCATTTT	CASSKYLGQPQHF
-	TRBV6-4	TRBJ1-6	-	TGTGCCAGCAGTGAGTTTCTGGGGCAGTCTTCACCCCTCCACTTT	CASSEFLGQSSPLHF
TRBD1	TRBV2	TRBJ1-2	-	TGTGCCAGCAGTGACAGGGGGCGATACTATGGCTACACCTTC	CASSDRGRYYGYTF
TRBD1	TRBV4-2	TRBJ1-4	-	TGTGCCAGCAGCCACGGTACAGGGGAAGTAGCTAATGAAAAACTGTTTTTT	CASSHGTGEVANEKLFF
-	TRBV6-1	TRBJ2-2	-	TGTGCCAGCAGTGACAGGGGCCGTACCGGGGAGCTGTTTTTT	CASSDRGRTGELFF
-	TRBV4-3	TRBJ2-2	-	TGCGCCAGCAGCCTCCGGACTGGAACCGGGGAGCTGTTTTTT	CASSLRTGTGELFF